These 16 T cell receptor beta chains were sequenced from one sample in a study of shared clonotypes between healthy human individuals. Here immunoSEQ multiplex PCR was the method, and the copy in TCRdb shows in-frame clones only, minus some. The sample contains about 2.4 million clones, 80% to 95% of which appear only once. The sample comprised naive CD4+ T cells from PBMCs. The subset: CD45RA+ positively selected. These receptor sequences come from a man between 18 and 29 years old in good health. Some clones in this sample may be carry-over from other donors' samples.

The chain is built from TRBV6-6 and TRBJ2-1; D remains ambiguous. In germline, CDR1 is MNHNY, CDR2 SVGAGI (reference sequence). The V and J ends lost 5 bases and 6 bases respectively, with 11 bases between them. The CDR3 runs 13 residues. CDR3 residues: CASSQRPSNEQFF. CDR3 sequence (DNA): TGTGCCAGCAGTCAACGACCTTCCAATGAGCAGTTCTTC.

This sequence joins TRBV7-2 and TRBJ2-7, with D perhaps TRBD1 (5 bases). The germline gives CDR1 SGHTA, CDR2 FQGNSA. This CDR3 is built from 11 residues. Trimming took off 8 bases at V and 5 bases at J, with 10 bases between the two ends. CDR3: CASSRQNEQYF. The CDR3, as DNA: TGTGCCAGCTCCCGACAGAACGAGCAGTACTTC. Combining the CDR3 with reference TRBV7-2 and TRBJ2-7 gives the whole variable domain GAGVSQSPSNKVTEKGKDVELRCDPISGHTALYWYRQSLGQGLEFLIYFQGNSAPDKSGLPSDRFSAERTGGSVSTLTIQRTQQEDSAVYLCASSRQNEQYFGPGTRLTVT.

This clone was detected only a few times. The genes are TRBV5-1 and TRBJ1-1; 7 nucleotides match TRBD1. This CDR3 has 16 amino acids. Germline CDR1 reads SGHRS; CDR2 reads YFSETQ. The V and J ends lost 0 bases and 0 bases, in that order; junction bases with no gene match: 5. CDR3 DNA: TGCGCCAGCAGCTTGGCGGGACAGACAGTGAACACTGAAGCTTTCTTT. This codes for CASSLAGQTVNTEAFF.

The chain has TRBV19 and TRBJ1-2; possible D gene TRBD1, 5 bases. Germline-derived CDR1 and CDR2 are LNHDA and SQIVND (reference sequence). The CDR3 spans 12 residues. The V gene lost 6 bases and the J gene lost 8 bases, with 13 bases spanning the gap. CDR3 coding DNA: TGTGCCAGTAGAGGGACCGGGATAGGCTACACCTTC. Translating gives CASRGTGIGYTF.

The genes are TRBV6-6 and TRBJ1-1, with 7 bases matching TRBD1. Germline values: CDR1 MNHNY, CDR2 SVGAGI (reference sequence). The CDR3 extends over 12 amino acids. Unmatched junction bases numbered 7, after V lost 4 bases and J lost 11 bases. The CDR3 sequence is CASSLRGQLAFF. CDR3 in DNA: TGTGCCAGCAGTTTAAGGGGACAGTTGGCTTTCTTT.

The chain is built from TRBV5-6 and TRBJ2-5, with D possibly matching TRBD1 (5 bases). This CDR3 is 15 amino acids long. V was shortened by 3 bases and J by 1 base, with 13 bases between the two germline ends. The germline V gene has CDR1 SGHDT and CDR2 YYEEEE. The chain's CDR3 is CASSYGRVGQETQYF. CDR3 sequence (DNA): TGTGCCAGCAGCTATGGCAGGGTGGGCCAAGAGACCCAGTACTTC.

This clone was seen only once. Distinct nucleotide sequences in the sample also encode this CDR3. The rearrangement joins TRBV9 to TRBJ1-1; D is undetermined. This CDR3 is built from 13 residues. V gave up 0 bases and J gave up 0 bases, with 3 bases separating them. Germline values: CDR1 SGDLS, CDR2 YYNGEE. CDR3 region: CASSVALNTEAFF. The CDR3 DNA reads as TGTGCCAGCAGCGTAGCACTGAACACTGAAGCTTTCTTT.

The chain employs TRBV25-1 and TRBJ1-6; perhaps TRBD1 as D (5 bases). Deletions cut 6 bases from V and 8 bases from J, with 14 bases between. The CDR3 length is 14 residues. CDR1 MGHDK and CDR2 SYGVNS come from the germline V gene. The CDR3 coding sequence is TGTGCCAGCAGCTCCGGGACGGTATATTCACCCCTCCACTTT. Its translation is CASSSGTVYSPLHF.

This clone was seen only a few times. The V gene is TRBV18, the J gene TRBJ2-3; 10 nucleotides match TRBD2. CDR3 length: 15 amino acids. Per the germline V gene, CDR1 is KGHSH and CDR2 is LQKENI. With 0 bases clipped from V and 5 bases from J, the junction kept 2 bases outside the gene matches. As DNA, the CDR3 is TGTGCCAGCTCACCACCCAGCGGGGGGGGAGATACGCAGTATTTT. This translates into CASSPPSGGGDTQYF.

The chain couples TRBV27 to TRBJ1-1; 7 positions agree with TRBD1. Germline V lookup: CDR1 MNHEY, CDR2 SMNVEV (reference sequence). This CDR3 is built from 17 residues. Trimming cost V 5 bases and J 2 bases; bases outside gene matches: 14. CDR3 sequence: CASSPRPTTGINTEAFF. CDR3 nucleotide sequence: TGTGCCAGCAGTCCCAGACCGACGACAGGGATAAACACTGAAGCTTTCTTT.

The chain is built from TRBV19 and TRBJ2-3; possible D gene TRBD2, 6 bases. This CDR3 spans 14 amino acids. Trimming removed 6 bases at V and 6 bases at J, with 16 bases between. Germline V CDR1 and CDR2: LNHDA, SQIVND (reference sequence). DNA for the CDR3: TGTGCCAGTAGGCCTAGACTAGTGTGGGATACGCAGTATTTT. This gives the protein CASRPRLVWDTQYF.

The chain has TRBV27 and TRBJ2-1; D is possibly TRBD1 (6 bases). The germline V and J ends were trimmed by 5 bases and 3 bases, with 14 bases remaining between them. Per germline, CDR1 MNHEY and CDR2 SMNVEV (reference sequence). This CDR3 spans 15 amino acids. The CDR3 sequence is CASSPQGQSYNEQFF. CDR3 nucleotide sequence: TGTGCCAGCAGTCCCCAAGGACAGAGCTACAATGAGCAGTTCTTC.

V gene TRBV18 combines with J gene TRBJ1-2, with D unclear. The V end was cut by 3 bases, the J end by 2 bases, with 10 bases between. Germline-derived CDR1 and CDR2 are KGHSH and LQKENI. The CDR3 extends over 14 amino acids. The CDR3 is CASSPVGENYGYTF. The DNA for the CDR3 is TGTGCCAGCTCACCTGTTGGGGAGAACTATGGCTACACCTTC.

This chain links TRBV6-6 with TRBJ1-4; D perhaps matches TRBD1 (6 bases). CDR3 length: 16 amino acids. The V gene's germline CDR1 is MNHNY and CDR2 SVGAGI (reference sequence). Deletions cut 2 bases from V and 4 bases from J, with 14 bases between. Written as DNA, the CDR3 is TGTGCCAGCAGTTACCCTCCGGGACAACTTAATGAAAAACTGTTTTTT. Translating gives CASSYPPGQLNEKLFF.

This chain uses TRBV21-1 with TRBJ2-7. TRBV21-1 is a pseudogene locus. The CDR3 is 14 residues long. This chain's CDR3 is CASSRFNGAGEQYF. Written as DNA, the CDR3 is TGTGCCAGCAGCCGTTTCAACGGGGCGGGCGAGCAGTACTTC.

This clone was observed a single time. The chain links TRBV5-6 to TRBJ1-2; 9 bases map to TRBD1. Germline assignment: CDR1 SGHDT and CDR2 YYEEEE. V lost 4 bases to trimming and J lost 4 bases; unmatched junction nucleotides: 8. The CDR3 is 15 residues long. The CDR3 DNA sequence: TGTGCCAGCAGCCTCCGGGACAGGGCGCTCTATGGCTACACCTTC. It encodes CASSLRDRALYGYTF.